This T cell receptor beta chain was obtained from a study of blood T cell repertoires in COVID-19. Original handling: Estimation of nucleated cell counts was performed using reference gene primer amplification. The repertoire was sequenced with immunoSEQ multiplex PCR; TCRdb's copy has only in-frame clones and lacks some. The D gene and trimming were derived from the DNA, and the V and J assignments and clone size from that table. The sample records about 200,000 clones, about 90% being singletons. V lost 8 bases to trimming and J lost 2 bases, with 15 bases between them. The CDR3 runs 13 residues. The germline gives CDR1 SQVTM, CDR2 ANQGSEA. All enrollees were roughly 18 to 95 years old and from around 25 US areas.

The chain links TRBV29-1 to TRBJ2-5, with a tentative D call TRBD2 (6 bases). The sample comprised PBMCs or T cells enriched from blood (not recorded which). The clonotype originates from a woman aged 18-29 years who had recovered from COVID-19. CDR3 region: CSSLPGVQETQYF. In DNA, the CDR3 is TGCAGCTCTCTTCCGGGGGTTCAAGAGACCCAGTACTTC.